Shown below are 3 T cell receptor beta chains from a single sample sequenced in a study of T-cell reconstitution after alpha-beta-depleted transplantation in children. For TCRbeta, the library was prepared with unique molecular identifiers. Via MiXCR, TCRdb re-called the PCR reads, giving one row per CDR3 protein. The table includes 900,000 or so distinct CDR3 sequences, around 15% detected once. Sequences were derived from PBMCs, mostly from graft donor cells, sampled 360 days after TCRalphabeta/CD19-depleted stem cell transplant. Every receptor here comes from a male patient between 10 and 17 years old who had a stem cell transplant for acute lymphoblastic leukemia, so the T cells may come from the graft donor.

This clonotype was seen more than once but under ten times. The V call is TRBV7-7, the J call TRBJ2-1; D might be TRBD1 or TRBD2, each matching 5 bases. Trimming pared 5 bases from V and 5 bases from J, leaving 16 bases between. This CDR3 has 15 residues. Germline V lookup: CDR1 SSHAT, CDR2 FNYEAQ (reference sequence). The CDR3 here is CASSPWDPNNNEQFF. The CDR3 DNA reads TGTGCCAGCAGCCCATGGGACCCAAATAACAATGAGCAGTTCTTC.

J is TRBJ2-5 and V is TRBV4-1; D is unresolved. CDR1 is MGHRA, CDR2 YSYEKL, per germline. The CDR3 sequence is 11 residues long. The V end was cut by 1 base, the J end by 6 bases, with 3 bases between. CDR3 DNA sequence: TGCGCCAGCAGCCAAGGGCAGACCCAGTACTTC. It is translated as CASSQGQTQYF.

The V and J genes are TRBV9 and TRBJ2-4; 11 bases align to TRBD2. The V gene end was trimmed by 0 bases and the J gene end by 11 bases; junction bases not matched to a gene: 4. CDR1 is SGDLS and CDR2 is YYNGEE in the germline V gene. The CDR3 extends over 14 amino acids. CDR3 loop: CASSVGGSGRVQYF. As DNA, the CDR3 is TGTGCCAGCAGCGTAGGGGGTAGCGGGAGGGTTCAGTACTTC.